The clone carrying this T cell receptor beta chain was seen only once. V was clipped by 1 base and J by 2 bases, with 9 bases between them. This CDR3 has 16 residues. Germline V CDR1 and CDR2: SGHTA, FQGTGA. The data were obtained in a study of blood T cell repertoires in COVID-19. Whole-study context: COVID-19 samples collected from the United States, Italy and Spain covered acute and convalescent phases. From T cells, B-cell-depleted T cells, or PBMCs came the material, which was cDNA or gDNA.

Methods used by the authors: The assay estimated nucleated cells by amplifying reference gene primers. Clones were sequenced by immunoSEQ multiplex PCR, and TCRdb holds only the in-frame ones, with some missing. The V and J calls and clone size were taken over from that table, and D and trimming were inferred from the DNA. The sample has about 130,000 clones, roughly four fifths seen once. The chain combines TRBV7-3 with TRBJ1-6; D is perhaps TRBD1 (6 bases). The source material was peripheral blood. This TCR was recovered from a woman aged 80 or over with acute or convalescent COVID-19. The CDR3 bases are TGTGCCAGCAGCTTAATACAGGGAGCCTATAATTCACCCCTCCACTTT. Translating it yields CASSLIQGAYNSPLHF.